This TCR beta chain was captured in a study of regulatory T cells in long-lasting Graves disease (dated by TCRdb to the early 2020s). In terms of the full investigation: To count as having persistent Graves' disease, a patient had to have received antithyroid drug treatment for over 5 years with TSH receptor autoantibodies remaining persistently positive. In the clinical cohort, patients with persistent Graves' disease had used antithyroid drugs for an average of about 10 years. Patients with persistent Graves' disease were compared with patients with newly diagnosed Graves' disease using TCR sequencing and RNA sequencing of peripheral blood. The study took place in China and was registered as a clinical trial. A total of 35 or so samples were covered by TCR sequencing, comprising roughly 13 persistent and about 20 newly diagnosed Graves' disease patients.

The receptor library was made with multiplex PCR. Sequencing used an Illumina HiSeq 4000. CDR3 regions were amplified by Arm-PCR with iRepertoire HTBI primers to construct TCR beta libraries. Gel purification was performed on PCR products prior to sequencing. The paper's data handling went like this. Gene usage analysis of CDR3 amino acid clonotypes used the 62 TRBV and around 13 TRBJ segments found across samples. COPE and FqMerger were used to merge filtered high-quality paired reads into contigs. Contigs were aligned with BLAST to IMGT TRBV, TRBD and TRBJ reference genes, and CDR3 was defined per IMGT. Any clonotype with a frequency above 0.1% was classified as a highly expanded clone. Shannon entropy served as the measure of repertoire diversity, while the Gini coefficient captured V-J evenness. Clonotypes shared by more than one individual were considered public. TCRdb reprocessing: public reads trimmed at Q25 with fastp, clones called with MiXCR, in-frame beta chains kept. Rows are unified per CDR3 protein, each entry keeping the most common DNA and genes. For this entry, the V and J calls and clone size follow TCRdb and not the study's own pipeline. The sample table contains around 400,000 distinct CDR3 sequences; only one count was recorded for over 20% of them. 14% of the sample is held by the ten biggest clonotypes.

In this sample, this clonotype turned up many times. Its antigen remains undetermined. No much larger clone is present one base from it, and per-base qualities are unavailable. What the work shows at the level of the full study, not this receptor alone: A larger number of public clonotypes was shared among persistent patients (approximately 3,000) than among newly diagnosed patients (over 850). TRBV28, TRBJ1-2 and TRBJ2-5 were preferentially used in persistent disease, while TRBV20-1 and TRBJ2-1 were favored in newly diagnosed disease. Persistent Graves' disease patients showed lower TCR Shannon entropy and fewer highly expanded clones than newly diagnosed patients, suggesting clonal expansion. The authors acknowledged the small sample size as a limitation that may reduce accuracy. Only peripheral blood was studied, because thyroid tissue, the primary lesion, was inaccessible. Only the TCR beta chain was sequenced and analyzed.

The label giving this sample's time point can be read as: persistent/refractory GD, antithyroid drugs over 5 years with positive TRAb. RNA was extracted from PBMCs in TRIzol for both TCR sequencing and RNA sequencing. The diagnosis of Graves' disease was made according to American Thyroid Association guidelines. Patients were recruited from an endocrinology department in Xi'an, China. From each patient, approximately 10 milliliters of peripheral blood was collected into an EDTA anticoagulant tube. Ficoll Paque Plus density gradient separation was used to isolate PBMCs, and no further T cell sorting was performed. An Agilent 2100 Bioanalyzer and agarose gel were used to assess RNA quality, and a NanoDrop 2000 was used to measure RNA concentration. V loses 0 bases of germline sequence and J loses 5 bases, and the interval between the two ends is 7 bases. Via the germline V gene, CDR1 is MNHEY and CDR2 SVGEGT. The CDR3 has 14 amino acids, counting the end cysteine and phenylalanine. Only the CDR3 portion is preserved as DNA: 42 bases, with reading frame beginning at the first base.

This TCR derives from a female donor with Graves disease. The sample here was peripheral blood mononuclear cells (PBMCs), taken when the disease was refractory, from a patient treated with antithyroid drugs. The chain employs TRBV6-2 or TRBV6-3 and TRBJ2-2, with TRBD2 perhaps the D gene, on 5 matching bases. This receptor has the CDR3 CASSYSGETGELFF. The DNA reads as follows: TGTGCCAGCAGTTACTCGGGAGAAACCGGGGAGCTGTTTTTT.